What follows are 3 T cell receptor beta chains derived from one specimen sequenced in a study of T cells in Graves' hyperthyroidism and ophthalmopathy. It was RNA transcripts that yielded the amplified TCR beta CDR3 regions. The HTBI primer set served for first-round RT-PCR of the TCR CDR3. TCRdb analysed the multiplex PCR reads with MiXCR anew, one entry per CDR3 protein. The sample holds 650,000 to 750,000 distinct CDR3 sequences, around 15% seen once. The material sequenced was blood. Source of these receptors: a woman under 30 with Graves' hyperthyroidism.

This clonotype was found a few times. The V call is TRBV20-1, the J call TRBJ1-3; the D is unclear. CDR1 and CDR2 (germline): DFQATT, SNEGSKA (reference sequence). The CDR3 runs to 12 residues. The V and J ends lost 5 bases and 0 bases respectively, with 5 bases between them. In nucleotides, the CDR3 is TGCAGTGCTGGCCGCTCTGGAAACACCATATATTTT. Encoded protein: CSAGRSGNTIYF.

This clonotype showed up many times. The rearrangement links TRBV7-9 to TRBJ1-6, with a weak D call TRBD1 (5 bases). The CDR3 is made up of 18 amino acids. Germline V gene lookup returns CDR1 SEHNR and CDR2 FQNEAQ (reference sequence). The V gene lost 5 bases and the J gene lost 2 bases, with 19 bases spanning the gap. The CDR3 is CASSPLDLGVAYNSPLHF. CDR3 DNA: TGTGCCAGCAGCCCCCTTGACCTAGGGGTCGCCTATAATTCACCCCTCCACTTT. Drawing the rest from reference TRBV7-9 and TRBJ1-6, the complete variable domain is DTGVSQNPRHKITKRGQNVTFRCDPISEHNRLYWYRQTLGQGPEFLTYFQNEAQLEKSRLLSDRFSAERPKGSFSTLEIQRTEQGDSAMYLCASSPLDLGVAYNSPLHFGNGTRLTVT.

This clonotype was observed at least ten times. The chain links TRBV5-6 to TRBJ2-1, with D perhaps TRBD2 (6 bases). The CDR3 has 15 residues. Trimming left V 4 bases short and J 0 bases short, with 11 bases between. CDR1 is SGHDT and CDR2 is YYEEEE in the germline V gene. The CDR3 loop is CASSRTTLSYNEQFF. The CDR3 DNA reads TGTGCCAGCAGCCGGACTACCCTCTCCTACAATGAGCAGTTCTTC.